The entry below describes one TCR beta chain. Its antigen is still unknown. No base qualities exist here, and no much larger clone lies one base off it. The sample comes from a study of post-analysis software for immune sequencing data (dated by TCRdb to about 2015). For context, the study as a whole: Disease courses on record covered relapsing-remitting, secondary progressive and progressive-relapsing multiple sclerosis, though some patients had no subtype annotation. Patient repertoires were compared against about twelve previously published healthy control repertoires from donors aged roughly 6 to 28 years. A subset of samples was prepared in parallel using single-end sample barcoding, then pooled and co-amplified after Illumina adapter ligation. Broader findings and caveats from the paper: The multiple sclerosis patient group was slightly younger than the control group. Compared with controls, multiple sclerosis patients had significantly lower normalized Chao1 diversity, a finding suggesting substantial peripheral T-cell clonal expansion. Roughly 5 TRBV segments, including TRBV5-6, TRBV5-1 and TRBV20-1, were significantly more frequent in patients than controls. Direct clustering with F measure showed strong co-clustering of samples prepared in the same batch, prompting a batch-effect correction.

The method behind the library was PCR. The sequencer listed for this sample is Illumina HiSeq 2500. To reduce PCR and sequencing biases, unique molecular identifiers were built into the TCR beta cDNA libraries. Some 500,000 cDNA molecules were obtained for every 1 to 10 million input T cells, so each molecule roughly corresponded to one T cell. The patient libraries were prepared and sequenced using the same protocol as the earlier healthy control dataset. Samples belonging to the same batch were prepared together, multiplexed and sequenced on a shared HiSeq lane. The paper's data handling went like this. Raw barcoded reads were processed with MIGEC, and single-read molecular identifier groups were discarded before consensus assembly and CDR3 extraction. Clonotype tables were post-analysed with VDJtools, normalizing diversity by down-sampling all datasets to the smallest sample size. Repertoire overlap clustering matched CDR3 amino acid but not nucleotide sequences to correct batch-related cross-sample contamination. Using fastp at Q25 and MiXCR, TCRdb reprocessed the public reads and kept productive beta chains. Identical CDR3 proteins give one entry, which carries the most common genes and DNA. These V and J calls rely on TCRdb rather than the paper's analysis. The sample includes hundreds of thousands of distinct CDR3 sequences, with 25% to 30% observed a single time. The ten largest clones take up about 0.5% of the sample.

To demonstrate the VDJtools post-analysis software, TCR beta repertoires were profiled from the peripheral blood of about 13 young patients with multiple sclerosis. The patients with multiple sclerosis were children and adolescents between about 6 and 16 years of age. Via the germline V gene, CDR1 is MDHEN and CDR2 SYDVKM. At the junction V is shortened by 6 bases and J by 4 bases, with 10 bases in between. The CDR3 spans 13 residues, from the cysteine through the phenylalanine. The read is trimmed to its CDR3 DNA, 39 bases read in frame from base 1. The sample consisted of blood. The receptor's source is a girl aged 10 to 17 with multiple sclerosis. The chain uses TRBV28 and TRBJ1-5; no confident D gene assignment can be made. In nucleotides, the sequence is TGTGCCAGCAGACGGACGAGGAATCAGCCCCAGCATTTT. Translated, it gives CASRRTRNQPQHF.